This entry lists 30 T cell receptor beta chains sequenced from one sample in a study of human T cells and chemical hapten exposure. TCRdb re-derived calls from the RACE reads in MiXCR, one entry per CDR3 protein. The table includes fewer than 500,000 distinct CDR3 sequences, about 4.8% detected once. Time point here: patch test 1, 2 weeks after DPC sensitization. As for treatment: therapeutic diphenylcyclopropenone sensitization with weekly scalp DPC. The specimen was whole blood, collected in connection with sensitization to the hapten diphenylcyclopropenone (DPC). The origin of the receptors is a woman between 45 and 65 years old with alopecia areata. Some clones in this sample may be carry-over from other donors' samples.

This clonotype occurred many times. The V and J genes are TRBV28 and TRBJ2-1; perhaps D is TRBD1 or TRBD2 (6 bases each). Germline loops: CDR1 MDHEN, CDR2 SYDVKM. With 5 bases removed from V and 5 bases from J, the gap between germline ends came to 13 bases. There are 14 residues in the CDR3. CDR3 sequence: CASSGRDTHNEQFF. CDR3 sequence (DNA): TGTGCCAGCAGTGGGCGGGACACCCACAATGAGCAGTTCTTC.

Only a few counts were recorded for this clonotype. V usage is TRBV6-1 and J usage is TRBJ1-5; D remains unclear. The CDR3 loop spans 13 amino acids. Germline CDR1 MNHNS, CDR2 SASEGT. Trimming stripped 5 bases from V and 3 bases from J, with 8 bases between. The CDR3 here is CASSLLNNQPQHF. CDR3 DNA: TGTGCCAGCAGTCTCCTCAACAATCAGCCCCAGCATTTT.

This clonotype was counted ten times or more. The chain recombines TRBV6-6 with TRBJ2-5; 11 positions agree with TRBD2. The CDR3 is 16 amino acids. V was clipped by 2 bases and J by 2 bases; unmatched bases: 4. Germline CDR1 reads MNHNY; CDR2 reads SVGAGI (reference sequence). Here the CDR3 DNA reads TGTGCCAGCAGTTACGGGCTAGCGGGGGGTCAAGAGACCCAGTACTTC. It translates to CASSYGLAGGQETQYF.

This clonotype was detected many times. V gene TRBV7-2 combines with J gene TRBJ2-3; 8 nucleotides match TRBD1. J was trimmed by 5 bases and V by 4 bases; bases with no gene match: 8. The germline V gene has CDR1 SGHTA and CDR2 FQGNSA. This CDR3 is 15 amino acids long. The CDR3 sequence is CASSSGQGVEDTQYF. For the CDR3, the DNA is TGTGCCAGCAGCTCCGGACAGGGTGTGGAAGATACGCAGTATTTT. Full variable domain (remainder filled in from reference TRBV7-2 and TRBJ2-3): GAGVSQSPSNKVTEKGKDVELRCDPISGHTALYWYRQSLGQGLEFLIYFQGNSAPDKSGLPSDRFSAERTGGSVSTLTIQRTQQEDSAVYLCASSSGQGVEDTQYFGPGTRLTVL.

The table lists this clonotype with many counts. CDR3 protein: CAWNRGSSTDTQYF. In DNA, the CDR3 is TGTGCCTGGAATAGGGGCTCTAGCACAGATACGCAGTATTTT. The rearrangement uses TRBV30 and TRBJ2-3; D may be TRBD1 (5 bases). Trimming shortened V by 4 bases and J by 0 bases, and 11 bases separated the two germline ends. CDR1 is GTSNPN and CDR2 is SVGIG in the germline V gene (reference sequence). The CDR3 totals 14 residues.

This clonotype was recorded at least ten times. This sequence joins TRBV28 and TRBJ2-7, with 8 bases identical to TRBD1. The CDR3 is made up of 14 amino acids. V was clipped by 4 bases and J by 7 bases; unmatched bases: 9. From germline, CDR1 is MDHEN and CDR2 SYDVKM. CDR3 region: CASSSRDRYFEQYF. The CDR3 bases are TGTGCCAGCAGTTCTCGGGACAGGTACTTTGAGCAGTACTTC.

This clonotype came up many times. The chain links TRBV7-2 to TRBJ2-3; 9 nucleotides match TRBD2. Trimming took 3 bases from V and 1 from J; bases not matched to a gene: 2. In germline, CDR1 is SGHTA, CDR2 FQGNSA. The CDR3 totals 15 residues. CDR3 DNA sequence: TGTGCCAGCAGCTTTGGCGGGAGGGGCACAGATACGCAGTATTTT. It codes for CASSFGGRGTDTQYF.

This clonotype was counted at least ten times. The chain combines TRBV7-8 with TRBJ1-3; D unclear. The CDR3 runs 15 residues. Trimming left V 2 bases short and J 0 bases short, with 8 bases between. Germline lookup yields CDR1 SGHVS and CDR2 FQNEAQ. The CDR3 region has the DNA TGTGCCAGCAGCTTATTGGCCAGCTCTGGAAACACCATATATTTT. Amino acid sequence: CASSLLASSGNTIYF.

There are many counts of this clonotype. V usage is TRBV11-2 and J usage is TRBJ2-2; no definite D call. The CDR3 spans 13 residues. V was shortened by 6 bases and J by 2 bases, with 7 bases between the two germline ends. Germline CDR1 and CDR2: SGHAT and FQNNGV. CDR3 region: CASRLINTGELFF. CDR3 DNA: TGTGCCAGCAGGCTCATAAACACCGGGGAGCTGTTTTTT.

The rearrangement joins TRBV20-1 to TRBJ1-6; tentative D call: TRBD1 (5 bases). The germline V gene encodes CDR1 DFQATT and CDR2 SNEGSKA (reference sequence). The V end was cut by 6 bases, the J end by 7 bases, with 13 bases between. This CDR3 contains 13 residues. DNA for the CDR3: TGCAGTGCCGACCGGGGCCTAAATTCACCCCTCCACTTT. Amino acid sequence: CSADRGLNSPLHF.

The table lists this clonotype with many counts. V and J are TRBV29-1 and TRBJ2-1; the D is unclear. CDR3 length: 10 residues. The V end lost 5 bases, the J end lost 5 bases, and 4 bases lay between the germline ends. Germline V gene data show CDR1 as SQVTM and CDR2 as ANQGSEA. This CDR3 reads CSVFNNEQFF. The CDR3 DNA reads TGCAGCGTTTTTAACAATGAGCAGTTCTTC.

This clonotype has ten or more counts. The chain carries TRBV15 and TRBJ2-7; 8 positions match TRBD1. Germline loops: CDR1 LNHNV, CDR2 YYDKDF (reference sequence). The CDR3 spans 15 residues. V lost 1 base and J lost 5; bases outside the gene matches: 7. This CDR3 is CATSRGQGARDEQYF. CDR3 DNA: TGTGCCACCAGCAGAGGCCAGGGGGCGCGGGACGAGCAGTACTTC. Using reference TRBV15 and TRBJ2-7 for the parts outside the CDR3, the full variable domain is DAMVIQNPRYQVTQFGKPVTLSCSQTLNHNVMYWYQQKSSQAPKLLFHYYDKDFNNEADTPDNFQSRRPNTSFCFLDIRSPGLGDTAMYLCATSRGQGARDEQYFGPGTRLTVT.

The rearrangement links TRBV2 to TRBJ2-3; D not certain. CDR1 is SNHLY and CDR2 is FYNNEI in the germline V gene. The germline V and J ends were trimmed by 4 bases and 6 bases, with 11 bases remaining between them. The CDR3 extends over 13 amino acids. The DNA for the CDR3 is TGTGCCAGCAGTGCCCCCCCCGCCGATACGCAGTATTTT. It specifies CASSAPPADTQYF.

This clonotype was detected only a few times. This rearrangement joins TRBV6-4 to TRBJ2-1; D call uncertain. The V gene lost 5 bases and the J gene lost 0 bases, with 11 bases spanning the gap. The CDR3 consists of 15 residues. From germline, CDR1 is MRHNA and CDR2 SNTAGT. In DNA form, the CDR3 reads TGTGCCAGCAGTCCCAGCGCTGACTCCTACAATGAGCAGTTCTTC. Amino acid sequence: CASSPSADSYNEQFF.

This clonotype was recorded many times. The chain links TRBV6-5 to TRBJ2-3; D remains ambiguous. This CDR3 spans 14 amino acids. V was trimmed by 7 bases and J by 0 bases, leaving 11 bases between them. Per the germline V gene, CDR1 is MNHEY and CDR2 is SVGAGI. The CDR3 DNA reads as TGTGCCAGCAAAGAGTACACTAGCACAGATACGCAGTATTTT. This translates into CASKEYTSTDTQYF.

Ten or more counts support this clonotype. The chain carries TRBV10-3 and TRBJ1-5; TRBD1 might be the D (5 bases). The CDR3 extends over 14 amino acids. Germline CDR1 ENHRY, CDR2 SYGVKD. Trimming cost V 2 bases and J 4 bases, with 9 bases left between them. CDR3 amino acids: CAISEPGGNQPQHF. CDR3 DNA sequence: TGTGCCATCAGTGAGCCCGGGGGAAATCAGCCCCAGCATTTT.

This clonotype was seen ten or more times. CDR3 region: CASSIKTGGAGAFF. CDR3 sequence (DNA): TGTGCCAGCAGCATCAAGACAGGGGGCGCGGGAGCTTTCTTT. V is TRBV7-2 and J is TRBJ1-1; 10 nucleotides match TRBD1. The trim removed 5 bases at V and 10 bases at J, leaving 10 bases unmatched. Germline V lookup: CDR1 SGHTA, CDR2 FQGNSA. This CDR3 spans 14 amino acids.

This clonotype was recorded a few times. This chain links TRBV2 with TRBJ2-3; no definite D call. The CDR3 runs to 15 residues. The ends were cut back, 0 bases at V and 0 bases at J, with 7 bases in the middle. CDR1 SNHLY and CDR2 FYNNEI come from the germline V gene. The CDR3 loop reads CASSEADHSTDTQYF. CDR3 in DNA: TGTGCCAGCAGTGAAGCGGATCACAGCACAGATACGCAGTATTTT.

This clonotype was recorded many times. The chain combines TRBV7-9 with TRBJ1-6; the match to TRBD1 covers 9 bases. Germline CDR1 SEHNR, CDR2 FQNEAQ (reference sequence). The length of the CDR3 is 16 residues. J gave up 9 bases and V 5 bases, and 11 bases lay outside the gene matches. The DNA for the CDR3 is TGTGCCAGCAGCCCCTCAACAGGACAGGGGACTTCACCCCTCCACTTT. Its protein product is CASSPSTGQGTSPLHF.

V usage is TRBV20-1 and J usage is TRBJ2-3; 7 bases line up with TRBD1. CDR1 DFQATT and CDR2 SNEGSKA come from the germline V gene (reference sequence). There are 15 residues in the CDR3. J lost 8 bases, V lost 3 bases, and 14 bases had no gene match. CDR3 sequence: CSASPRGSPPLTQYF. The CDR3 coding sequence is TGCAGTGCTAGCCCCAGGGGGTCCCCCCCTCTTACGCAGTATTTT.

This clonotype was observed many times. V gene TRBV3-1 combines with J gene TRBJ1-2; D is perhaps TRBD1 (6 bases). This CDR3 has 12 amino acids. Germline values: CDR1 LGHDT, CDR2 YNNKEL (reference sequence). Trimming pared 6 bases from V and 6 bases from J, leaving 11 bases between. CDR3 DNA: TGTGCCAGCAGACAGGGATGGGATGGCTACACCTTC. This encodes CASRQGWDGYTF.

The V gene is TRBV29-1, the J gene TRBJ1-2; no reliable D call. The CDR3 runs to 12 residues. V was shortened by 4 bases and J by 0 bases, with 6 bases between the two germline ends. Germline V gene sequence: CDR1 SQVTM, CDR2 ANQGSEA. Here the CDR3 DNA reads TGCAGCGTTGCCCAGTCTAACTATGGCTACACCTTC. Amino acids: CSVAQSNYGYTF.

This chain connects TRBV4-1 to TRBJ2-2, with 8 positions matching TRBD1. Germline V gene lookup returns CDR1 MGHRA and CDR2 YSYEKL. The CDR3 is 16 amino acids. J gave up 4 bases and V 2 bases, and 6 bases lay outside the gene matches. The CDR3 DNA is TGCGCCAGCAGCCAACAGGGGGCGCCGGGCACCGGGGAGCTGTTTTTT. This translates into CASSQQGAPGTGELFF.

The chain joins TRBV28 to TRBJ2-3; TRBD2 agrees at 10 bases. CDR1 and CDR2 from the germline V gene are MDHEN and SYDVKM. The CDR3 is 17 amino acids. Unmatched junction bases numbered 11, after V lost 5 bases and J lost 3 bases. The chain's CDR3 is CASSPPRLAGDTDTQYF. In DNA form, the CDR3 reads TGTGCCAGCAGTCCCCCCCGTCTAGCGGGAGATACAGATACGCAGTATTTT.

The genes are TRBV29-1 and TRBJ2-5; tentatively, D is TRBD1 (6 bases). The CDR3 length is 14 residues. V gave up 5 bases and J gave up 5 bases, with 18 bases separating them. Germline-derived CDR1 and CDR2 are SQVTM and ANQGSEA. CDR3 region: CSVSTVGQGETQYF. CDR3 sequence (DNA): TGCAGCGTTTCGACAGTAGGCCAGGGGGAGACCCAGTACTTC.

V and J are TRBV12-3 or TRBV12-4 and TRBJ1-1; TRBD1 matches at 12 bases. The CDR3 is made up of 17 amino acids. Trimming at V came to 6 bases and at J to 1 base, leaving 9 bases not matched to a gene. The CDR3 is CASRQTGTGGANTEAFF. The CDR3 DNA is TGTGCCAGCAGGCAAACCGGGACAGGGGGCGCGAACACTGAAGCTTTCTTT.

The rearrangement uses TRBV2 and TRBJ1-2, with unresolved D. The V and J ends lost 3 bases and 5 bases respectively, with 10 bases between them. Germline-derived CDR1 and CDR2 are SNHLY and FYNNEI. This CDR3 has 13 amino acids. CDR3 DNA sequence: TGTGCCAGCAGTGACGGCAGCGGTTATGGCTACACCTTC. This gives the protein CASSDGSGYGYTF.

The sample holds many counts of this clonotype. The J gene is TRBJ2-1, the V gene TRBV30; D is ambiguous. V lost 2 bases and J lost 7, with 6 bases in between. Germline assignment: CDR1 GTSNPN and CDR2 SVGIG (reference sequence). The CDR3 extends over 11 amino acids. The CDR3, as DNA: TGTGCCTGGAGTTTAAGGAATGAGCAGTTCTTC. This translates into CAWSLRNEQFF.

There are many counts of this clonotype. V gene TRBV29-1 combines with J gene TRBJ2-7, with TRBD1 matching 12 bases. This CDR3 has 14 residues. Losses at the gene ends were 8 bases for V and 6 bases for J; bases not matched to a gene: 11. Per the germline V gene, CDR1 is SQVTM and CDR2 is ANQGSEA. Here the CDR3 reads CSFDGGQGAREQYF. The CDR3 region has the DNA TGCAGCTTCGACGGGGGACAGGGGGCCCGCGAGCAGTACTTC.

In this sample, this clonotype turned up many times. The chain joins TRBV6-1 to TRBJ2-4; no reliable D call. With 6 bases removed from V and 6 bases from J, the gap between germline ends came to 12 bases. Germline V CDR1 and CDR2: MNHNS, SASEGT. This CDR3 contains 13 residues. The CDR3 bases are TGTGCCAGCAGGATGCCGTCCTTAAACATTCAGTACTTC. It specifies CASRMPSLNIQYF.